These 24 T cell receptor beta chains originate from one sample sequenced in a study of T cell responses to AZD1222 COVID-19 vaccine. Sequencing used immunoSEQ multiplex PCR; TCRdb keeps in-frame clones, though not all of them. The sample carries about 130,000 clones, 92% recorded once. Sequencing was performed on peripheral blood, taken on day 0 of AZD1222 vaccination. These receptors were collected from an adult in good health.

This chain joins TRBV28 and TRBJ2-5, with no clear D. There are 15 residues in the CDR3. The V and J ends lost 1 base and 5 bases respectively, with 14 bases between them. CDR1 MDHEN and CDR2 SYDVKM come from the germline V gene. CDR3 amino acids: CASSLYVAGWETQYF. CDR3 nucleotides: TGTGCCAGCAGTTTATATGTGGCTGGGTGGGAGACCCAGTACTTC.

As for this clone: At one of its ends the junction is not consistent with the germline gene, which may arise from a read error. The chain links TRBV5-8 to TRBJ1-1, with D hard to call. Germline assignment: CDR1 SGHTS and CDR2 YDEGEE. The CDR3 covers 16 residues. This CDR3 is CASSATGSRLNAEAFF. The DNA of the CDR3 is TGTGCCAGCAGCGCTACCGGGTCCCGACTGAACGCTGAAGCTTTCTTT.

This sequence joins TRBV9 and TRBJ1-3; TRBD1 is a possible D gene (5 bases). This CDR3 spans 15 amino acids. Germline CDR1 is SGDLS and CDR2 is YYNGEE. The germline V and J ends were trimmed by 1 base and 2 bases, with 10 bases remaining between them. Here the CDR3 DNA reads TGTGCCAGCAGCGTACTGGGGCACGCTGGAAACACCATATATTTT. Protein product: CASSVLGHAGNTIYF. The whole variable domain, remainder taken from reference TRBV9 and TRBJ1-3, is DSGVTQTPKHLITATGQRVTLRCSPRSGDLSVYWYQQSLDQGLQFLIQYYNGEERAKGNILERFSAQQFPDLHSELNLSSLELGDSALYFCASSVLGHAGNTIYFGEGSWLTVV.

The genes are TRBV11-2 and TRBJ2-7; D not resolved. The CDR3 consists of 14 residues. V lost 9 bases, J lost 2 bases, and 17 bases lay in between. The V gene's germline CDR1 is SGHAT and CDR2 FQNNGV. The CDR3 coding sequence is TGTGCCAGTTCCCCCGCCCGAGTGCCCTACGAGCAGTACTTC. Its protein product is CASSPARVPYEQYF.

The rearrangement uses TRBV10-1 and TRBJ1-1; no definite D call. The germline V gene has CDR1 WNHNN and CDR2 SYGVQD (reference sequence). The V end was cut by 9 bases, the J end by 8 bases, with 16 bases between. The CDR3 runs 12 residues. The CDR3 sequence is CARPIAKGEAFF. The CDR3 coding sequence is TGCGCCAGACCTATAGCGAAAGGCGAAGCTTTCTTT.

This chain links TRBV6-5 with TRBJ2-7; 8 bases are a match to TRBD2. Germline CDR1 MNHEY, CDR2 SVGAGI. Trimming cost V 0 bases and J 4 bases; bases outside gene matches: 8. This CDR3 is built from 16 residues. In DNA form, the CDR3 reads TGTGCCAGCAGTTACTCTTGGCGGGGGGCTAGATACGAGCAGTACTTC. Protein sequence: CASSYSWRGARYEQYF.

The rearrangement joins TRBV7-2 to TRBJ2-5; no firm D call. CDR1 SGHTA and CDR2 FQGNSA come from the germline V gene. This CDR3 is 13 amino acids long. V was cut by 4 bases and J by 1 base, with 7 bases left in between. The CDR3 coding sequence is TGTGCCAGCAGCTCAGTTCCCCAAGAGACCCAGTACTTC. It codes for CASSSVPQETQYF.

As to this clone: The junction departs from germline at one end; a sequencing error may be responsible. The J gene is TRBJ2-2, the V gene TRBV7-7; maybe TRBD1 (5 bases). Germline lookup yields CDR1 SSHAT and CDR2 FNYEAQ (reference sequence). The length of the CDR3 is 15 residues. The CDR3 DNA reads TGTGCTAGCAGCCCGCGGACACCGAACACCGGGGAGCTGTTTTTT. This encodes CASSPRTPNTGELFF.

This rearrangement joins TRBV4-1 to TRBJ1-6; the match to TRBD1 covers 8 bases. Germline V gene sequence: CDR1 MGHRA, CDR2 YSYEKL. The CDR3 is made up of 16 amino acids. The J segment lost 7 bases and the V segment lost 3 bases, leaving 8 bases of the junction unmatched. As DNA, the CDR3 is TGCGCCAGCAGCCACGCTGGACAGGGTCGAAATTCACCCCTCCACTTT. Translating gives CASSHAGQGRNSPLHF.

This sequence joins TRBV10-3 and TRBJ1-5; D gene unclear. Per the germline V gene, CDR1 is ENHRY and CDR2 is SYGVKD. The CDR3 runs to 14 residues. V shed 2 bases and J shed 3 bases, with 8 bases lying between them. DNA of the CDR3: TGTGCCATCAGTGAGGTTAGAGACAATCAGCCCCAGCATTTT. This encodes CAISEVRDNQPQHF.

V usage is TRBV28 and J usage is TRBJ2-2; 12 nucleotides agree with TRBD2. The CDR3 covers 18 residues. The junction had 13 bases not matched to a gene; V was cut back by 6 bases and J by 5 bases. The germline CDR1 and CDR2 sequences are MDHEN and SYDVKM. CDR3 DNA: TGTGCCAGCAGCCCTAATGGCGCTAGCGGGGGGGCGACCGGGGAGCTGTTTTTT. The encoded protein is CASSPNGASGGATGELFF.

This rearrangement joins TRBV18 to TRBJ2-1; D could derive from TRBD1 or TRBD2 (6 bases each). Per the germline V gene, CDR1 is KGHSH and CDR2 is LQKENI. Trimming removed 3 bases at V and 5 bases at J, with 14 bases between. The length of the CDR3 is 15 residues. CDR3 sequence reads: CASSPSSGGHNEQFF. The CDR3 nucleotides are TGTGCCAGCTCACCCTCGTCCGGGGGCCACAATGAGCAGTTCTTC.

The chain joins TRBV5-1 to TRBJ2-4; 7 nucleotides agree with TRBD2. The germline V gene has CDR1 SGHRS and CDR2 YFSETQ. The trim removed 0 bases at V and 6 bases at J, leaving 3 bases unmatched. This CDR3 has 14 amino acids. CDR3 region: CASSLAGGRNIQYF. The CDR3 nucleotides read TGCGCCAGCAGCTTGGCGGGGGGAAGAAACATTCAGTACTTC.

J is TRBJ2-7 and V is TRBV28; D uncertain. Trimming pared 7 bases from V and 2 bases from J, leaving 12 bases between. The germline CDR1 and CDR2 sequences are MDHEN and SYDVKM. The CDR3 totals 13 residues. CDR3 bases: TGTGCCAGCACCCTCAGCACGACCTACGAGCAGTACTTC. This encodes CASTLSTTYEQYF. The whole variable domain, remainder taken from reference TRBV28 and TRBJ2-7, is DVKVTQSSRYLVKRTGEKVFLECVQDMDHENMFWYRQDPGLGLRLIYFSYDVKMKEKGDIPEGYSVSREKKERFSLILESASTNQTSMYLCASTLSTTYEQYFGPGTRLTVT.

V is TRBV10-3 and J is TRBJ1-1; TRBD1 agrees at 10 bases. V gave up 2 bases and J gave up 0 bases; unmatched junction bases: 3. There are 16 residues in the CDR3. Per germline, CDR1 ENHRY and CDR2 SYGVKD. The CDR3 is CAISEGTGVLNTEAFF. The CDR3 region has the DNA TGTGCCATCAGTGAGGGGACAGGGGTTTTGAACACTGAAGCTTTCTTT.

The J gene is TRBJ1-2, the V gene TRBV11-2, with a possible D match to TRBD1 (5 bases). Germline V gene data show CDR1 as SGHAT and CDR2 as FQNNGV. The CDR3 is 16 amino acids. Trimming pared 2 bases from V and 7 bases from J, leaving 20 bases between. The DNA of the CDR3 is TGTGCCAGCAGCTTACAAATAGGCGAACAGGCGGCTGGCTACACCTTC. It yields the protein CASSLQIGEQAAGYTF.

This clone showed up just a few times. The V gene is TRBV4-1, the J gene TRBJ2-7; perhaps TRBD2 as D (5 bases). V was trimmed by 4 bases and J by 2 bases, leaving 18 bases between them. Germline CDR1 MGHRA, CDR2 YSYEKL. The CDR3 spans 16 residues. The CDR3: CASSRELGLDTYEQYF. Here the CDR3 DNA reads TGCGCCAGCAGCCGGGAGCTGGGTTTGGATACCTACGAGCAGTACTTC.

The chain couples TRBV7-8 to TRBJ1-5, with 7 bases matching TRBD1. Unmatched junction bases numbered 5, after V lost 0 bases and J lost 0 bases. Germline V lookup: CDR1 SGHVS, CDR2 FQNEAQ. This CDR3 has 17 amino acids. CDR3 nucleotides: TGTGCCAGCAGCTTAGCCCTGGACAGGTTTAGCAATCAGCCCCAGCATTTT. Amino acid sequence: CASSLALDRFSNQPQHF.

The chain combines TRBV4-2 with TRBJ1-1; TRBD1 aligns across 10 bases. Germline trimming cut 0 bases from V and 3 bases from J; bases unmatched to any gene: 10. CDR1 LGHNA and CDR2 YNFKEQ come from the germline V gene. CDR3 length: 18 residues. Here the CDR3 reads CASSQENGQGVWDTEAFF. The CDR3 bases are TGTGCCAGCAGCCAAGAAAACGGACAGGGGGTATGGGACACTGAAGCTTTCTTT.

The rearrangement links TRBV11-3 to TRBJ2-1, with 11 bases lining up with TRBD2. CDR3 length: 16 residues. Germline V CDR1 and CDR2: SGHNT, YENEEA. J was trimmed by 4 bases and V by 3 bases; bases with no gene match: 5. Here the CDR3 reads CASSFLAGGPYNEQFF. The CDR3 DNA sequence: TGTGCCAGCAGCTTCCTAGCGGGGGGCCCTTACAATGAGCAGTTCTTC.

CDR3 coding DNA: TGCGCCAGCAGCGACCCGACAGGGGGCTCCTACGAGCAGTACTTC. This gives the protein CASSDPTGGSYEQYF. The chain joins TRBV5-1 to TRBJ2-7, with 9 bases aligning to TRBD1. The CDR3 sequence is 15 residues long. The V segment lost 4 bases and the J segment 0 bases; nucleotides outside the gene matches: 5. Germline V lookup: CDR1 SGHRS, CDR2 YFSETQ.

Ten or more counts support this clone. The chain links TRBV19 to TRBJ1-1, with a weak D call TRBD1 (5 bases). The germline V gene has CDR1 LNHDA and CDR2 SQIVND (reference sequence). V was pared by 3 bases and J by 1 base, with 12 bases between. There are 15 residues in the CDR3. CDR3 amino acids: CASSMFRQTNTEAFF. In DNA form, the CDR3 reads TGTGCCAGTAGTATGTTCCGACAGACGAACACTGAAGCTTTCTTT.

The chain recombines TRBV2 with TRBJ1-1, with TRBD1 matching 8 bases. This CDR3 is 15 amino acids long. CDR1 and CDR2 (germline): SNHLY, FYNNEI. Trimming removed 6 bases from V and 2 bases from J; junction bases left unmatched: 8. The CDR3 here is CASRKNRGVNTEAFF. CDR3 nucleotide sequence: TGTGCCAGCAGGAAAAACAGGGGGGTAAACACTGAAGCTTTCTTT.

This chain uses TRBV15 with TRBJ2-7, with 8 bases lining up with TRBD1. V lost 3 bases and J lost 2; bases outside the gene matches: 9. The V gene's germline CDR1 is LNHNV and CDR2 YYDKDF (reference sequence). The CDR3 length is 16 residues. Here the CDR3 DNA reads TGTGCCACCAGCAGGGACACGACAGGGGTAGCCTACGAGCAGTACTTC. Translating gives CATSRDTTGVAYEQYF.